The 25 T cell receptor beta chains below were found in one sample sequenced in a study of T-cell memory formation after mild COVID-19. MiXCR, run by TCRdb on the 5' RACE reads, gives a single entry per CDR3 protein. The sample includes 90,000 to 120,000 distinct CDR3 sequences, approximately 12% of them seen just once. The specimen was PBMCs or a T cell subset sorted from them (not recorded which). The source is a young man who had mild COVID-19 (a few samples of this study predate the infection). Cell type and time point are not known.

This chain links TRBV6-6 with TRBJ2-2, with 9 bases that match TRBD1. CDR1 MNHNY and CDR2 SVGAGI come from the germline V gene (reference sequence). The CDR3 has 16 amino acids. Trimming took 1 base from V and 4 from J; bases not matched to a gene: 4. The CDR3 DNA reads TGTGCCAGCAGTTACTTGGGACAGGGTCCCACCGGGGAGCTGTTTTTT. Encoded protein: CASSYLGQGPTGELFF.

The V gene is TRBV7-9, the J gene TRBJ1-2; 11 nucleotides line up with TRBD1. Per the germline V gene, CDR1 is SEHNR and CDR2 is FQNEAQ (reference sequence). The CDR3 length is 14 residues. The trim removed 7 bases at V and 4 bases at J, leaving 5 bases unmatched. CDR3 bases: TGTGCCAGCATCACCGGACAGGGGGCCTATGGCTACACCTTC. Protein sequence: CASITGQGAYGYTF.

The chain recombines TRBV19 with TRBJ2-1, with 11 bases matching TRBD1. This CDR3 is built from 16 residues. Germline CDR1 LNHDA, CDR2 SQIVND (reference sequence). Trimming took 0 bases from V and 6 from J; bases not matched to a gene: 4. CDR3 region: CASSIDPGTGGNEQFF. Written as DNA, the CDR3 is TGTGCCAGTAGTATAGATCCCGGGACAGGGGGCAATGAGCAGTTCTTC.

Details on this clonotype: Given a much more abundant clone one base away, this may be a read error. The chain joins TRBV5-1 to TRBJ2-7; D might be TRBD1 (5 bases). This CDR3 spans 14 amino acids. CDR1 and CDR2 (germline): SGHRS, YFSETQ. Trimming took 5 bases from V and 3 from J, leaving 15 bases between them. The CDR3 DNA follows: TGCGCCAGCAGATTCTCAGGGCAAGGCTACGAGCAGTACTTC. This encodes CASRFSGQGYEQYF.

This clonotype was picked up many times. This chain joins TRBV9 and TRBJ2-2; the D is unclear. V lost 0 bases and J 5 bases, leaving 8 bases between the germline ends. Germline V CDR1 and CDR2: SGDLS, YYNGEE. The CDR3 contains 14 residues. This chain's CDR3 is CASSVGRRTGELFF. CDR3 nucleotide sequence: TGTGCCAGCAGCGTAGGACGGCGAACCGGGGAGCTGTTTTTT. Supplemented by reference TRBV9 and TRBJ2-2, the full variable domain reads DSGVTQTPKHLITATGQRVTLRCSPRSGDLSVYWYQQSLDQGLQFLIQYYNGEERAKGNILERFSAQQFPDLHSELNLSSLELGDSALYFCASSVGRRTGELFFGEGSRLTVL.

This clonotype was detected once. The chain uses TRBV27 and TRBJ2-7; D unresolved. Trimming cost V 2 bases and J 0 bases, with 5 bases left between them. Looked up from germline, CDR1 is MNHEY and CDR2 is SMNVEV (reference sequence). The CDR3 contains 13 residues. CDR3 nucleotides: TGTGCCAGCAGTTTAGCCAGCTCCTACGAGCAGTACTTC. Its translation is CASSLASSYEQYF.

The rearrangement links TRBV11-2 to TRBJ2-6; D is possibly TRBD1 or TRBD2 (5 bases each). Trimming removed 1 base from V and 4 bases from J, with 17 bases in between. This CDR3 is built from 18 residues. The germline V gene has CDR1 SGHAT and CDR2 FQNNGV. The CDR3 nucleotides are TGTGCCAGCAGCTTAGCGGCAGGGCGGCCGGGGGGGGCCAACGTCCTGACTTTC. The encoded protein is CASSLAAGRPGGANVLTF. Combining the CDR3 with reference TRBV11-2 and TRBJ2-6 gives the whole variable domain EAGVAQSPRYKIIEKRQSVAFWCNPISGHATLYWYQQILGQGPKLLIQFQNNGVVDDSQLPKDRFSAERLKGVDSTLKIQPAKLEDSAVYLCASSLAAGRPGGANVLTFGAGSRLTVL.

This clonotype was observed many times. The V and J genes are TRBV27 and TRBJ1-2; D might be TRBD1 (5 bases). V was cut by 8 bases and J by 4 bases, with 26 bases left in between. Germline V lookup: CDR1 MNHEY, CDR2 SMNVEV (reference sequence). The CDR3 runs 17 residues. This CDR3 is CASLGARARGGGYGYTF. DNA of the CDR3: TGTGCCAGCCTCGGGGCAAGAGCGCGAGGTGGGGGCTATGGCTACACCTTC.

This clonotype showed up just a few times. The chain couples TRBV27 to TRBJ1-5, with 8 bases lining up with TRBD1. This CDR3 is built from 14 residues. V dropped 8 bases and J dropped 5; count of bases not matched to a gene: 8. CDR1 and CDR2 (germline): MNHEY, SMNVEV (reference sequence). This chain's CDR3 is CASGWTGTDQPQHF. The CDR3, as DNA: TGTGCCAGCGGATGGACAGGGACAGATCAGCCCCAGCATTTT.

J is TRBJ2-5 and V is TRBV4-1; D remains ambiguous. The CDR3 loop spans 16 amino acids. V shed 3 bases and J shed 4 bases, with 18 bases lying between them. Per germline, CDR1 MGHRA and CDR2 YSYEKL. The CDR3 loop is CASSQDVLWGIETQYF. The CDR3 nucleotides are TGCGCCAGCAGCCAGGATGTGCTGTGGGGTATAGAGACCCAGTACTTC.

This clonotype was seen many times. The chain uses TRBV29-1 and TRBJ1-4; 8 positions agree with TRBD1. Looked up from germline, CDR1 is SQVTM and CDR2 is ANQGSEA. Trimming took 4 bases from V and 4 from J; bases not matched to a gene: 5. CDR3 length equals 14 residues. CDR3 in amino acids: CSVVPTGDNEKLFF. In DNA, the CDR3 is TGCAGCGTTGTGCCGACAGGGGATAATGAAAAACTGTTTTTT.

This clonotype was detected only a few times. The V and J genes are TRBV7-2 and TRBJ2-2; D is perhaps TRBD2 (5 bases). The germline gives CDR1 SGHTA, CDR2 FQGNSA. The CDR3 runs to 16 residues. V gave up 5 bases and J gave up 2 bases, with 15 bases separating them. CDR3 in amino acids: CASSPRTRTNTGELFF. CDR3 coding DNA: TGTGCCAGCAGCCCGAGGACTCGCACCAACACCGGGGAGCTGTTTTTT.

This clonotype was detected only a few times. The chain couples TRBV5-6 to TRBJ2-5; D perhaps matches TRBD1 (7 bases). Germline lookup yields CDR1 SGHDT and CDR2 YYEEEE. Trimming pared 4 bases from V and 3 bases from J, leaving 13 bases between. This CDR3 is built from 14 residues. Here the CDR3 reads CASSLATGKETQYF. CDR3 coding DNA: TGTGCCAGCAGCCTAGCGACAGGGAAAGAGACCCAGTACTTC.

The J gene is TRBJ2-3, the V gene TRBV25-1; perhaps TRBD1 as D (6 bases). The V end was cut by 2 bases, the J end by 0 bases, with 21 bases between. The CDR3 runs 19 residues. Germline lookup yields CDR1 MGHDK and CDR2 SYGVNS. DNA for the CDR3: TGTGCCAGCAGTGAAGAATTTACCGGGACACCTGTTAGCACAGATACGCAGTATTTT. It is translated as CASSEEFTGTPVSTDTQYF.

The chain couples TRBV7-3 to TRBJ2-7; D is unclear. The CDR3 is 13 residues long. V was clipped by 4 bases and J by 0 bases, with 7 bases between them. The germline CDR1 and CDR2 sequences are SGHTA and FQGTGA. The CDR3 here is CASSSDGSYEQYF. For the CDR3, the DNA is TGTGCCAGCAGCTCCGACGGCTCCTACGAGCAGTACTTC.

The sample holds a few counts of this clonotype. The genes are TRBV5-4 and TRBJ2-1; 10 bases line up with TRBD1. This CDR3 contains 15 residues. Trimming cost V 3 bases and J 3 bases; bases outside gene matches: 3. In germline, CDR1 is SGHNT, CDR2 YYREEE (reference sequence). The CDR3 sequence: CASSSGTGVYNEQFF. CDR3 bases: TGTGCCAGCAGCTCCGGGACAGGGGTCTACAATGAGCAGTTCTTC.

The chain couples TRBV7-9 to TRBJ1-2; D not certain. This CDR3 has 12 residues. The V gene's germline CDR1 is SEHNR and CDR2 FQNEAQ (reference sequence). V was cut by 6 bases and J by 6 bases, with 11 bases left in between. The CDR3 sequence: CASSSPAHGYTF. The CDR3 DNA reads TGTGCCAGCAGTTCCCCAGCTCATGGCTACACCTTC.

This clonotype was seen only a few times. This rearrangement joins TRBV7-6 to TRBJ2-3; D gene unclear. CDR1 and CDR2 (germline): SGHVS, FNYEAQ. CDR3 length: 14 amino acids. V dropped 5 bases and J dropped 3 bases, with 12 bases sitting between them. The chain's CDR3 is CASSPLGTTDTQYF. The CDR3 region has the DNA TGTGCCAGCAGCCCCTTAGGAACAACAGATACGCAGTATTTT.

The V gene is TRBV5-5, the J gene TRBJ1-1; TRBD1 is a possible D gene (5 bases). The V end lost 4 bases, the J end lost 5 bases, and 15 bases lay between the germline ends. The CDR3 runs to 14 residues. The germline CDR1 and CDR2 sequences are SGHKS and YYEKEE (reference sequence). The CDR3 region has the DNA TGTGCCAGCAGCGGTCCAGGGATTCGGACTGAAGCTTTCTTT. It yields the protein CASSGPGIRTEAFF. Drawing the rest from reference TRBV5-5 and TRBJ1-1, the complete variable domain is DAGVTQSPTHLIKTRGQQVTLRCSPISGHKSVSWYQQVLGQGPQFIFQYYEKEERGRGNFPDRFSARQFPNYSSELNVNALLLGDSALYLCASSGPGIRTEAFFGQGTRLTVV.

This CDR3 is CASSQVLDRAETQYF. The DNA for the CDR3 is TGTGCCAGCAGCCAAGTCCTTGACCGGGCGGAGACCCAGTACTTC. The chain joins TRBV3-1 to TRBJ2-5; D gene uncertain. Trimming removed 1 base at V and 5 bases at J, with 14 bases between. The germline gives CDR1 LGHDT, CDR2 YNNKEL (reference sequence). The CDR3 has 15 amino acids.

This clonotype was seen a handful of times. The V call is TRBV12-3 or TRBV12-4, the J call TRBJ1-2; no reliable D call. The germline V and J ends were trimmed by 4 bases and 3 bases, with 15 bases remaining between them. CDR3 length equals 15 residues. The CDR3 coding sequence is TGTGCCAGCAGTTACAACCAACGCAAAGACTATGGCTACACCTTC. The encoded protein is CASSYNQRKDYGYTF.

The chain links TRBV5-1 to TRBJ2-1; 7 bases agree with TRBD2. V shed 1 base and J 8 bases; nucleotides not matched to a gene: 9. This CDR3 is 15 amino acids long. Germline V gene lookup returns CDR1 SGHRS and CDR2 YFSETQ. CDR3 residues: CASSLLGLAVHEQFF. Here the CDR3 DNA reads TGCGCCAGCAGCTTGTTAGGGCTAGCGGTCCATGAGCAGTTCTTC.

This clonotype has more than one count but fewer than ten. This chain uses TRBV6-2 or TRBV6-3 with TRBJ2-7; D not resolved. The V end was cut by 2 bases, the J end by 0 bases, with 2 bases between. The CDR3 is 12 amino acids. Germline values: CDR1 MNHEY, CDR2 SVGEGT. CDR3 bases: TGTGCCAGCAGTTACCCCTCCTACGAGCAGTACTTC. It encodes CASSYPSYEQYF.

The genes are TRBV7-8 and TRBJ1-6; 7 bases are shared with TRBD1. The J segment lost 9 bases and the V segment lost 4 bases, leaving 6 bases of the junction unmatched. Germline lookup yields CDR1 SGHVS and CDR2 FQNEAQ. The CDR3 sequence is 14 residues long. The DNA for the CDR3 is TGTGCCAGCAGCTCCCGGGACAGAGCTTCACCCCTCCACTTT. It yields the protein CASSSRDRASPLHF.

This clonotype has just a few counts. The chain recombines TRBV6-5 with TRBJ2-5; D not certain. CDR1 is MNHEY and CDR2 is SVGAGI in the germline V gene. V lost 0 bases and J lost 0, with 5 bases in between. This CDR3 comprises 14 residues. The CDR3 spells CASSYSRYQETQYF. CDR3 sequence (DNA): TGTGCCAGCAGTTACTCTCGGTACCAAGAGACCCAGTACTTC.